Shown below are 23 T cell receptor beta chains from a single sample sequenced in a study of CD8 T cells in Susac syndrome. RNA in amounts of roughly 0.5 to 1 ug was reverse transcribed with random hexamers. In TCRdb, the immunoSEQ multiplex PCR reads were re-called with MiXCR into one record per CDR3 protein. The sample has about 300,000 distinct CDR3 sequences; approximately 85% are singletons. Material: CD8+ T cells from PBMCs. Every receptor here comes from a human donor with multiple sclerosis.

In this sample, this clonotype turned up once. The chain uses TRBV4-1 and TRBJ2-1; possible D gene TRBD2, 6 bases. Germline-derived CDR1 and CDR2 are MGHRA and YSYEKL. The CDR3 is 17 amino acids. The ends were cut back, 0 bases at V and 3 bases at J, with 15 bases in the middle. This chain's CDR3 is CASSQDTRRDRYNEQFF. The CDR3 bases are TGCGCCAGCAGCCAAGATACCAGGCGGGACCGCTACAATGAGCAGTTCTTC.

V gene TRBV20-1 combines with J gene TRBJ1-5, with D perhaps matching TRBD1 (5 bases). The CDR3 is 15 residues long. The germline V gene encodes CDR1 DFQATT and CDR2 SNEGSKA (reference sequence). V lost 6 bases and J 4 bases, leaving 19 bases between the germline ends. This CDR3 is CSATPVGGENQPQHF. The CDR3 DNA reads as TGCAGTGCCACCCCCGTGGGGGGGGAGAATCAGCCCCAGCATTTT.

This chain uses TRBV12-3 or TRBV12-4 with TRBJ1-3, with D possibly being TRBD1 (6 bases). V was trimmed by 6 bases and J by 0 bases, leaving 12 bases between them. This CDR3 is built from 15 residues. CDR3 in DNA: TGTGCCAGCAGGGCGGACAGAACCTCTGGAAACACCATATATTTT. This sequence encodes CASRADRTSGNTIYF.

This chain links TRBV13 with TRBJ1-2; 9 bases agree with TRBD1. V trimming: 4 bases; J trimming: 3 bases; junction bases outside the gene matches: 12. The CDR3 sequence is 17 residues long. Germline CDR1 and CDR2: PRHDT and FYEKMQ (reference sequence). The CDR3 bases are TGTGCCAGCAGCTCCAACAATTACAGGGGGCGCGACTATGGCTACACCTTC. Amino acids: CASSSNNYRGRDYGYTF.

The chain joins TRBV7-9 to TRBJ1-2; 10 bases fit TRBD1. Germline V gene lookup returns CDR1 SEHNR and CDR2 FQNEAQ (reference sequence). Unmatched junction bases numbered 3, after V lost 2 bases and J lost 0 bases. The CDR3 contains 16 residues. The CDR3 sequence is CASSLSDRGTNYGYTF. CDR3 DNA sequence: TGTGCCAGCAGCTTATCGGACAGGGGGACTAACTATGGCTACACCTTC.

The J gene is TRBJ2-7, the V gene TRBV27; tentative D call: TRBD2 (6 bases). The CDR3 is 15 residues long. Per germline, CDR1 MNHEY and CDR2 SMNVEV (reference sequence). Trimming took off 3 bases at V and 2 bases at J, with 14 bases between the two ends. Written as DNA, the CDR3 is TGTGCCAGCAGTTTTGCAACGGGACTTCCCTACGAGCAGTACTTC. Its translation is CASSFATGLPYEQYF.

CDR3 region: CASSTWSTEAFF. The CDR3 DNA sequence: TGTGCCAGCAGCACATGGAGCACTGAAGCTTTCTTT. The V call is TRBV6-2 or TRBV6-3, the J call TRBJ1-1; D not certain. This CDR3 has 12 amino acids. Per the germline V gene, CDR1 is MNHEY and CDR2 is SVGEGT. The V and J ends lost 6 bases and 4 bases respectively, with 9 bases between them.

The rearrangement links TRBV14 to TRBJ2-3; no definite D call. Germline V gene data show CDR1 as SGHDN and CDR2 as FVKESK. Trimming shortened V by 1 base and J by 2 bases, and 10 bases separated the two germline ends. This CDR3 contains 15 residues. In DNA, the CDR3 is TGTGCCAGCAGCCAAGTTCTGTTCCCCACAGATACGCAGTATTTT. Translation: CASSQVLFPTDTQYF.

The chain recombines TRBV10-2 with TRBJ1-5, with TRBD1 identical over 10 bases. The CDR3 sequence is 16 residues long. Per the germline V gene, CDR1 is WSHSY and CDR2 is SAAADI. Trimming took 3 bases from V and 5 from J; bases not matched to a gene: 7. The DNA for the CDR3 is TGCGCCAGCAGTGAAACCGGGACAGGGGCCTATCAGCCCCAGCATTTT. Residues: CASSETGTGAYQPQHF.

The chain is built from TRBV6-5 and TRBJ2-7; TRBD1 or TRBD2 may be the D gene (5 bases each). From germline, CDR1 is MNHEY and CDR2 SVGAGI. The CDR3 is 11 amino acids. CDR3 region: CASSHGAEQYF. CDR3 nucleotide sequence: TGTGCTTCAAGCCACGGGGCCGAGCAGTACTTC.

This clonotype has only a few counts. The chain recombines TRBV11-1 with TRBJ2-1; D is undetermined. V shed 1 base and J shed 10 bases, with 23 bases lying between them. CDR1 is SGHAT and CDR2 is FQDESV in the germline V gene (reference sequence). The CDR3 covers 17 residues. This CDR3 is CASSLVSLTLALPEQFF. DNA for the CDR3: TGTGCCAGCAGCTTAGTGAGTTTGACTTTAGCCCTCCCGGAGCAGTTCTTC.

The chain combines TRBV28 with TRBJ2-7; perhaps TRBD1 as D (6 bases). V gave up 6 bases and J gave up 5 bases, with 17 bases separating them. The CDR3 covers 14 residues. CDR1 and CDR2 from the germline V gene are MDHEN and SYDVKM. Here the CDR3 DNA reads TGTGCCAGCAGCTCGCAGGGGCGCACCGACGAGCAGTACTTC. This translates into CASSSQGRTDEQYF. The full variable domain, its missing parts supplied by reference TRBV28 and TRBJ2-7, is DVKVTQSSRYLVKRTGEKVFLECVQDMDHENMFWYRQDPGLGLRLIYFSYDVKMKEKGDIPEGYSVSREKKERFSLILESASTNQTSMYLCASSSQGRTDEQYFGPGTRLTVT.

This clonotype was counted a single time. The chain combines TRBV19 with TRBJ2-3; D is unresolved. V was clipped by 4 bases and J by 6 bases, with 11 bases between them. From germline, CDR1 is LNHDA and CDR2 SQIVND (reference sequence). The CDR3 runs 13 residues. In DNA, the CDR3 is TGTGCCAGTAGTACGAGACTGGTCGATACGCAGTATTTT. Encoded protein: CASSTRLVDTQYF.

This chain joins TRBV29-1 and TRBJ2-2; D possibly corresponds to TRBD1 (6 bases). The CDR3 is made up of 16 amino acids. Trimming shortened V by 2 bases and J by 0 bases, and 13 bases separated the two germline ends. Looked up from germline, CDR1 is SQVTM and CDR2 is ANQGSEA. As DNA, the CDR3 is TGCAGCGTTGAATCCGCCAGGGGTTCGAACACCGGGGAGCTGTTTTTT. Its translation is CSVESARGSNTGELFF.

This chain joins TRBV10-3 and TRBJ2-5; 9 nucleotides align to TRBD2. This CDR3 has 16 amino acids. In germline, CDR1 is ENHRY, CDR2 SYGVKD. Losses at the gene ends were 0 bases for V and 1 base for J; bases not matched to a gene: 3. CDR3 in amino acids: CAISESPSGAQETQYF. In nucleotides, the CDR3 is TGTGCCATCAGTGAGTCTCCTAGCGGGGCCCAAGAGACCCAGTACTTC.

The chain has TRBV7-9 and TRBJ2-1, with D perhaps TRBD1 (6 bases). The CDR3 extends over 15 amino acids. With 5 bases removed from V and 1 base from J, the gap between germline ends came to 12 bases. Looked up from germline, CDR1 is SEHNR and CDR2 is FQNEAQ (reference sequence). CDR3: CASSGQGRSYNEQFF. The CDR3 nucleotides are TGTGCCAGCAGCGGCCAGGGGCGATCCTACAATGAGCAGTTCTTC.

The chain links TRBV19 to TRBJ1-1; the D gene is possibly TRBD1 (5 bases). Germline V gives CDR1 LNHDA, CDR2 SQIVND (reference sequence). Between the trimmed V and J ends, which lost 9 bases and 0 bases, there was a span of 11 bases. The CDR3 extends over 13 amino acids. Here the CDR3 reads CASLGALNTEAFF. CDR3 nucleotides: TGTGCCAGCCTCGGGGCTTTGAACACTGAAGCTTTCTTT.

The chain links TRBV4-3 to TRBJ2-2; perhaps TRBD2 as D (6 bases). The ends were cut back, 0 bases at V and 0 bases at J, with 20 bases in the middle. The germline CDR1 and CDR2 sequences are LGHNA and YSLEER. The CDR3 contains 20 residues. CDR3 sequence (DNA): TGCGCCAGCAGCCAAGATACCCCTCTGCCCTGGGGGGCGAACACCGGGGAGCTGTTTTTT. Translation: CASSQDTPLPWGANTGELFF.

The V call is TRBV7-9, the J call TRBJ2-3; 8 bases agree with TRBD1. Trimming removed 4 bases from V and 2 bases from J; junction bases left unmatched: 8. The CDR3 is 16 amino acids. CDR1 and CDR2 from the germline V gene are SEHNR and FQNEAQ (reference sequence). For the CDR3, the DNA is TGTGCCAGCAGCTACCTTCGGACAGGGCCCACAGATACGCAGTATTTT. Protein product: CASSYLRTGPTDTQYF.

The J gene is TRBJ2-7, the V gene TRBV24-1, with TRBD1 matching over 10 bases. The CDR3 has 16 residues. The V and J ends lost 3 bases and 5 bases, in that order; junction bases with no gene match: 9. Germline V lookup: CDR1 KGHDR, CDR2 SFDVKD. This CDR3 reads CATSDPRLTGGHEQYF. In DNA form, the CDR3 reads TGTGCCACCAGTGATCCGCGTCTGACAGGGGGCCACGAGCAGTACTTC.

The chain has TRBV11-2 and TRBJ1-1, with D unresolved. The CDR3 runs to 13 residues. With 1 base removed from V and 8 bases from J, the gap between germline ends came to 11 bases. The V gene's germline CDR1 is SGHAT and CDR2 FQNNGV. Here the CDR3 reads CASSLVFGIEAFF. The CDR3 DNA reads as TGTGCCAGCAGCTTAGTGTTCGGGATCGAAGCTTTCTTT.

V is TRBV2 and J is TRBJ2-1, with 11 bases aligning to TRBD2. This CDR3 contains 15 residues. Germline CDR1 SNHLY, CDR2 FYNNEI. The ends lost 4 bases at V and 4 bases at J; junction bases unmatched: 3. DNA of the CDR3: TGTGCCAGCAGTGGTAGCGGGAGGGGTTACAATGAGCAGTTCTTC. Residues: CASSGSGRGYNEQFF.

The CDR3 protein is CASSPVGNDEQYF. The CDR3 nucleotides read TGTGCCAGCAGCCCCGTAGGAAACGACGAGCAGTACTTC. This chain joins TRBV7-3 and TRBJ2-7, with D hard to call. The CDR3 runs to 13 residues. V dropped 5 bases and J dropped 5 bases, with 13 bases sitting between them. Germline V lookup: CDR1 SGHTA, CDR2 FQGTGA. The whole variable domain, remainder taken from reference TRBV7-3 and TRBJ2-7, is GAGVSQTPSNKVTEKGKYVELRCDPISGHTALYWYRQSLGQGPEFLIYFQGTGAADDSGLPNDRFFAVRPEGSVSTLKIQRTERGDSAVYLCASSPVGNDEQYFGPGTRLTVT.